The 4 T cell receptor beta chains presented below share a single source sample, sequenced in a study of TIL therapy for anti-PD-1-resistant metastatic lung cancer. The time point denotes: pre-treatment sample, taken before nivolumab and TIL therapy. The immunoSEQ assay was v3. Sequencing used immunoSEQ multiplex PCR; TCRdb keeps in-frame clones, though not all of them. The data show tens of thousands of clones, around 63% seen once. The sample consisted of blood, taken at baseline. The receptors were sampled from a person between 25 and 80 years old with non-small cell lung cancer.

V and J are TRBV5-1 and TRBJ1-6, with a tentative D call TRBD1 (5 bases). Trimming pared 6 bases from V and 1 base from J, leaving 17 bases between. There are 17 residues in the CDR3. The V gene's germline CDR1 is SGHRS and CDR2 YFSETQ. CDR3 sequence reads: CASTQDPQGSYNSPLHF. DNA of the CDR3: TGCGCCAGCACTCAAGACCCCCAGGGATCCTATAATTCACCCCTCCACTTT.

The chain couples TRBV12-5 to TRBJ2-7; D is possibly TRBD1 (5 bases). CDR1 LGHNT and CDR2 FRNRAP come from the germline V gene. The CDR3 contains 15 residues. With 3 bases removed from V and 4 bases from J, the gap between germline ends came to 16 bases. In DNA form, the CDR3 reads TGTGCTAGTGGTTTCATTCGGGCAGGGCAATACGAGCAGTACTTC. This codes for CASGFIRAGQYEQYF.

Only a few counts were recorded for this clone. The chain uses TRBV2 and TRBJ1-4, with TRBD1 as a possible D gene (6 bases). The germline V gene encodes CDR1 SNHLY and CDR2 FYNNEI. V was cut by 4 bases and J by 2 bases, with 8 bases left in between. CDR3 length equals 14 residues. CDR3 loop: CASSVQGTNEKLFF. The CDR3 region has the DNA TGTGCCAGCAGTGTACAGGGCACTAATGAAAAACTGTTTTTT.

The chain recombines TRBV28 with TRBJ2-7; perhaps TRBD1 as D (5 bases). V gave up 6 bases and J gave up 0 bases, with 15 bases separating them. The V gene's germline CDR1 is MDHEN and CDR2 SYDVKM. The CDR3 loop spans 15 amino acids. CDR3: CASSVGAKDSYEQYF. CDR3 nucleotides: TGTGCCAGCAGCGTTGGGGCAAAAGACTCCTACGAGCAGTACTTC. Filled out from reference TRBV28 and TRBJ2-7, the complete variable domain reads DVKVTQSSRYLVKRTGEKVFLECVQDMDHENMFWYRQDPGLGLRLIYFSYDVKMKEKGDIPEGYSVSREKKERFSLILESASTNQTSMYLCASSVGAKDSYEQYFGPGTRLTVT.